This TCR beta chain was sequenced in a study of cytomegalovirus exposure and HLA in healthy donors. Overall study: An early data release held tens of millions of unique TCRs from HLA-typed donors.

The study's findings and limits: Another analysis was done later, and it associated approximately 17,000 TCR beta sequences with HLA alleles at 0.05 false discovery rate. It has been reported that TCR beta sequences accurately predicted the HLA-A and HLA-B alleles of most subjects. Later on, a genetic analysis was performed. It linked a missense variant in DCLRE1C with V- and J-gene trimming of TCR beta.

The PCR used 60 Vbeta and 13 Jbeta primers. Sequenced by immunoSEQ multiplex PCR; TCRdb stores in-frame clones only, minus some. The sample holds around 77,000 clones. On this clone itself: Its antigen is not identified.

V shed 6 bases and J shed 4 bases, with 18 bases lying between them. The CDR3 totals 15 residues. Germline lookup yields CDR1 MDHEN and CDR2 SYDVKM. The sequence was obtained from a man aged 45 to 65 in good health and CMV-seropositive. The J gene is TRBJ2-5, the V gene TRBV28; maybe TRBD1 (6 bases). The source material was PBMCs. CDR3 region: CASSFTGMARETQYF. Here the CDR3 DNA reads TGTGCCAGCAGCTTCACAGGGATGGCGCGAGAGACCCAGTACTTC.